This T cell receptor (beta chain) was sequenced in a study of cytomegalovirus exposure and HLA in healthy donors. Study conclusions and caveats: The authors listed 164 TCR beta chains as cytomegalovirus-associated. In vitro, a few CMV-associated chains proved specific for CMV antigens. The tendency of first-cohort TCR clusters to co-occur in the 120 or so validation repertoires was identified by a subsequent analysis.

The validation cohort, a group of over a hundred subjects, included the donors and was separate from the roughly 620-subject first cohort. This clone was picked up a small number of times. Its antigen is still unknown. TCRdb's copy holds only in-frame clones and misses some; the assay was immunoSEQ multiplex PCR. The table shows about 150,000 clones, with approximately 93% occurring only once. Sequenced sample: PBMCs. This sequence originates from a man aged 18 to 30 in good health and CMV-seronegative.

The CDR3 region is CASSQEARGINEKLFF. Here the CDR3 DNA reads TGCGCCAGCAGCCAAGAGGCCAGGGGCATTAATGAAAAACTGTTTTTT. The chain combines TRBV4-3 with TRBJ1-4; D is possibly TRBD1 (6 bases). Germline V lookup: CDR1 LGHNA, CDR2 YSLEER. The CDR3 has 16 residues. V lost 0 bases and J 4 bases, leaving 12 bases between the germline ends.